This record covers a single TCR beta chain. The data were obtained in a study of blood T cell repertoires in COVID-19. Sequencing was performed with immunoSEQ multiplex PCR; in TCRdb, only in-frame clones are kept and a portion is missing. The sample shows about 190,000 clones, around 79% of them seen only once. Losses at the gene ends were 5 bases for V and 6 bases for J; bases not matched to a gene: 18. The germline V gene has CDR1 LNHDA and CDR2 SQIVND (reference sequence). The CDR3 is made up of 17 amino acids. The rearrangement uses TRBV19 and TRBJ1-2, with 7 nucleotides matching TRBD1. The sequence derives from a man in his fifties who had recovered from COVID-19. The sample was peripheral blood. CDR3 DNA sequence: TGTGCCAGTAGTTTCACACGACCCTGGGACAGTGGAAATGGCTACACCTTC. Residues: CASSFTRPWDSGNGYTF.